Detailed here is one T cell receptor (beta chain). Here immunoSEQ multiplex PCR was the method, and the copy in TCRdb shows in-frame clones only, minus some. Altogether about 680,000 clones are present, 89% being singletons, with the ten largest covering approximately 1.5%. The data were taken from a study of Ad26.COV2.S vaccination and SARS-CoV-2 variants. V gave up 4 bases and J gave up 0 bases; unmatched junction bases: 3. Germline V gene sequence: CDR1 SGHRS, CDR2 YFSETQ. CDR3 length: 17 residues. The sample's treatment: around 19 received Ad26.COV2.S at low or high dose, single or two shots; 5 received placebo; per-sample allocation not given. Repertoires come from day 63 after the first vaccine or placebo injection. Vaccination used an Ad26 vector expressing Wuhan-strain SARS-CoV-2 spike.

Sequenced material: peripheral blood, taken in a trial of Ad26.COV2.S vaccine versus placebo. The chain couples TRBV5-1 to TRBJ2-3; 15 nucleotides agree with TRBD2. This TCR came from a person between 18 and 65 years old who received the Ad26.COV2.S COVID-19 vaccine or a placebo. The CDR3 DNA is TGCGCCAGCAGCAACGGACTAGCGGGAGGGAGCACAGATACGCAGTATTTT. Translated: CASSNGLAGGSTDTQYF.